These 22 T cell receptor beta chains were all obtained from the same sample, sequenced in a study of OX40 agonist ivuxolimab in advanced cancers. TCRdb keeps only in-frame clones here, not all; method: immunoSEQ multiplex PCR. The sample contains around 80,000 clones, around 94% of which appear only once. Sample: CD4+ or CD8+ T cells sorted from blood, taken in a trial of the OX40 agonist ivuxolimab. The origin of the receptors is an adult with an advanced solid tumor such as melanoma, head and neck, liver or kidney cancer.

This clone was seen just once. The rearrangement links TRBV27 to TRBJ2-1; 14 bases map to TRBD2. V lost 6 bases to trimming and J lost 10 bases; unmatched junction nucleotides: 5. Germline lookup yields CDR1 MNHEY and CDR2 SMNVEV (reference sequence). This CDR3 spans 14 amino acids. As DNA, the CDR3 is TGTGCCAGCAGGGGACTAGCGGGAGACCTCGAGCAGTTCTTC. Protein sequence: CASRGLAGDLEQFF.

This chain links TRBV27 with TRBJ1-5; the D is unclear. CDR3 length: 15 amino acids. V was pared by 0 bases and J by 6 bases, with 12 bases between. CDR1 MNHEY and CDR2 SMNVEV come from the germline V gene (reference sequence). CDR3 bases: TGTGCCAGCAGTTTATCGTCCGGTGGGGTTCAGCCCCAGCATTTT. Translated: CASSLSSGGVQPQHF.

This chain links TRBV4-1 with TRBJ2-5; D call uncertain. CDR3 length: 13 residues. Germline V gene lookup returns CDR1 MGHRA and CDR2 YSYEKL. V was clipped by 4 bases and J by 5 bases, with 11 bases between them. The CDR3 reads CASSPLIEETQYF. The DNA for the CDR3 is TGCGCCAGCAGCCCCCTCATTGAGGAGACCCAGTACTTC.

V is TRBV9 and J is TRBJ2-1; the match to TRBD1 covers 7 bases. Germline CDR1 SGDLS, CDR2 YYNGEE. This CDR3 region has 15 residues. V shed 0 bases and J 2 bases; nucleotides not matched to a gene: 2. CDR3 nucleotides: TGTGCCAGCAGCGTAGACAGGGGCGCCTACAATGAGCAGTTCTTC. Translated, it gives CASSVDRGAYNEQFF.

This clone appeared once. The CDR3 nucleotides read TGTGCCAGCAGTTACTCGAGTAAGGGAACCTACAATGAGCAGTTCTTC. Protein: CASSYSSKGTYNEQFF. The chain combines TRBV6-5 with TRBJ2-1, with D unresolved. CDR1 and CDR2 from the germline V gene are MNHEY and SVGAGI. V was pared by 0 bases and J by 2 bases, with 11 bases between. The length of the CDR3 is 16 residues.

Concerning this clone itself: Other DNA sequences in this specimen translate into the identical CDR3. The chain carries TRBV9 and TRBJ1-2; possibly TRBD1 for D (6 bases). This CDR3 is built from 14 residues. V was trimmed by 3 bases and J by 8 bases, leaving 17 bases between them. The V gene's germline CDR1 is SGDLS and CDR2 YYNGEE. The CDR3 region has the DNA TGTGCCAGCAGCGGGGGCGCGGGGGGCTACGGCTACACCTTC. The encoded protein is CASSGGAGGYGYTF. The whole variable domain, filled in from reference TRBV9 and TRBJ1-2, reads DSGVTQTPKHLITATGQRVTLRCSPRSGDLSVYWYQQSLDQGLQFLIQYYNGEERAKGNILERFSAQQFPDLHSELNLSSLELGDSALYFCASSGGAGGYGYTFGSGTRLTVV.

The chain carries TRBV19 and TRBJ1-1, with D uncertain. Germline V lookup: CDR1 LNHDA, CDR2 SQIVND (reference sequence). Trimming pared 6 bases from V and 0 bases from J, leaving 17 bases between. CDR3 length: 16 amino acids. The CDR3 bases are TGTGCCAGTAGGACCTCGCCGCTTACGATGAACACTGAAGCTTTCTTT. The encoded protein is CASRTSPLTMNTEAFF.

The rearrangement uses TRBV14 and TRBJ2-5, with D perhaps matching TRBD2 (5 bases). With 4 bases removed from V and 5 bases from J, the gap between germline ends came to 11 bases. CDR3 size: 13 residues. Germline V gene lookup returns CDR1 SGHDN and CDR2 FVKESK. The CDR3 region is CASSRPTGETQYF. The CDR3 DNA sequence: TGTGCCAGCAGCCGACCGACGGGGGAGACCCAGTACTTC.

With regard to this clone: At one of its ends the junction is not consistent with the germline gene, which may arise from a read error. The V and J genes are TRBV7-9 and TRBJ2-6; 10 bases match TRBD1. This CDR3 comprises 18 residues. Germline V gene sequence: CDR1 SEHNR, CDR2 FQNEAQ (reference sequence). CDR3 residues: CASRSTGTGDSGANVLAF. CDR3 bases: TGTGCCAGCAGATCCACCGGGACAGGGGACTCTGGGGCCAACGTCCTGGCTTTC.

The V and J genes are TRBV6-5 and TRBJ1-4; D is uncertain. This CDR3 is 14 amino acids long. Deletions cut 5 bases from V and 5 bases from J, with 12 bases between. Germline-derived CDR1 and CDR2 are MNHEY and SVGAGI. The CDR3 loop is CASSPGGPNEKLFF. As DNA, the CDR3 is TGTGCCAGCAGTCCGGGCGGTCCAAATGAAAAACTGTTTTTT.

CDR3 DNA: TGTGCCAGCAGCTCCGGACACCGCTCTGGAAACACCATATATTTT. Protein: CASSSGHRSGNTIYF. The rearrangement uses TRBV11-2 and TRBJ1-3, with D possibly matching TRBD1 (5 bases). Deletions cut 4 bases from V and 0 bases from J, with 10 bases between. Germline CDR1 and CDR2: SGHAT and FQNNGV. The CDR3 has 15 residues.

The CDR3 reads CASSLVEGGEKLFF. The CDR3 nucleotides are TGCGCCAGCAGCTTGGTAGAGGGAGGTGAAAAACTGTTTTTT. The chain recombines TRBV5-1 with TRBJ1-4; D is uncertain. Germline assignment: CDR1 SGHRS and CDR2 YFSETQ. CDR3 length: 14 amino acids. V was cut by 0 bases and J by 7 bases, with 10 bases left in between.

This sequence joins TRBV15 and TRBJ2-7; D gene ambiguous. The CDR3 extends over 17 amino acids. With 0 bases removed from V and 0 bases from J, the gap between germline ends came to 15 bases. Germline V gene lookup returns CDR1 LNHNV and CDR2 YYDKDF (reference sequence). DNA of the CDR3: TGTGCCACCAGCAGAGATGGGGTGGGGTCCTACTCCTACGAGCAGTACTTC. Its translation is CATSRDGVGSYSYEQYF.

The V and J genes are TRBV4-1 and TRBJ2-3; D not resolved. Trimming removed 1 base from V and 3 bases from J, with 5 bases in between. This CDR3 has 13 amino acids. Per the germline V gene, CDR1 is MGHRA and CDR2 is YSYEKL. The CDR3 spells CASSQVMTDTQYF. DNA for the CDR3: TGCGCCAGCAGCCAAGTAATGACAGATACGCAGTATTTT.

The chain carries TRBV16 and TRBJ2-3; TRBD1 might be the D (6 bases). V lost 0 bases, J lost 4 bases, and 8 bases lay in between. The CDR3 extends over 14 amino acids. In germline, CDR1 is KGHSY, CDR2 FQNENV. The CDR3 nucleotides read TGTGCCAGCAGCCAATCGTCAGGGGCAGATACGCAGTATTTT. It encodes CASSQSSGADTQYF.

Only one count was recorded for this clone. The chain has TRBV6-1 and TRBJ2-7; 11 nucleotides match TRBD2. With V trimmed by 4 bases and J by 3 bases, 8 bases remained unmatched. Germline CDR1 and CDR2: MNHNS and SASEGT. The CDR3 length is 16 residues. DNA for the CDR3: TGTGCCAGCAGTGCCCGACTAGCGGGATCTTACTACGAGCAGTACTTC. This codes for CASSARLAGSYYEQYF.

V is TRBV5-1 and J is TRBJ2-1; tentative D call: TRBD1 (5 bases). Germline V gene data show CDR1 as SGHRS and CDR2 as YFSETQ. This CDR3 has 14 amino acids. Deletions cut 0 bases from V and 3 bases from J, with 7 bases between. The CDR3 region is CASSLETVYNEQFF. CDR3 DNA sequence: TGCGCCAGCAGCTTGGAGACAGTCTACAATGAGCAGTTCTTC.

The J gene is TRBJ2-6, the V gene TRBV9, with TRBD1 matching 8 bases. Germline V gene lookup returns CDR1 SGDLS and CDR2 YYNGEE. The junction had 8 bases not matched to a gene; V was cut back by 0 bases and J by 3 bases. CDR3 size: 18 residues. As DNA, the CDR3 is TGTGCCAGCAGCGTAGAGGTGACAGGGGTTTTTGGGGCCAACGTCCTGACTTTC. Amino acids: CASSVEVTGVFGANVLTF.

CDR3 amino acids: CASSVGAQETQYF. The DNA for the CDR3 is TGTGCCAGCAGCGTCGGGGCCCAAGAGACCCAGTACTTC. The rearrangement joins TRBV9 to TRBJ2-5, with D perhaps assigned TRBD1 or TRBD2 (5 bases each). The CDR3 loop spans 13 amino acids. V was shortened by 2 bases and J by 1 base, with 6 bases between the two germline ends. Germline-derived CDR1 and CDR2 are SGDLS and YYNGEE.

V is TRBV6-5 and J is TRBJ2-3, with 9 bases matching TRBD2. Germline lookup yields CDR1 MNHEY and CDR2 SVGAGI. The V and J ends lost 7 bases and 5 bases, in that order; junction bases with no gene match: 10. This CDR3 is built from 15 residues. CDR3 sequence (DNA): TGTGCCAGCACAATCCAGCGGGGGGCCAAAGATACGCAGTATTTT. Translated: CASTIQRGAKDTQYF.

The V gene is TRBV15, the J gene TRBJ1-1; D is ambiguous. This CDR3 has 12 residues. Germline CDR1 reads LNHNV; CDR2 reads YYDKDF (reference sequence). V lost 9 bases, J lost 4 bases, and 12 bases lay in between. CDR3 DNA sequence: TGTGCCACAGAGGATGGAGGCACTGAAGCTTTCTTT. Amino acid sequence: CATEDGGTEAFF.

V usage is TRBV28 and J usage is TRBJ2-7; possibly TRBD1 for D (5 bases). The CDR3 runs to 15 residues. V lost 7 bases and J 4 bases, leaving 20 bases between the germline ends. The germline gives CDR1 MDHEN, CDR2 SYDVKM. CDR3: CASTLGPNQPYEQYF. Written as DNA, the CDR3 is TGTGCCAGCACCTTGGGGCCGAATCAACCATACGAGCAGTACTTC. The full variable domain, rest sourced from reference TRBV28 and TRBJ2-7, is DVKVTQSSRYLVKRTGEKVFLECVQDMDHENMFWYRQDPGLGLRLIYFSYDVKMKEKGDIPEGYSVSREKKERFSLILESASTNQTSMYLCASTLGPNQPYEQYFGPGTRLTVT.